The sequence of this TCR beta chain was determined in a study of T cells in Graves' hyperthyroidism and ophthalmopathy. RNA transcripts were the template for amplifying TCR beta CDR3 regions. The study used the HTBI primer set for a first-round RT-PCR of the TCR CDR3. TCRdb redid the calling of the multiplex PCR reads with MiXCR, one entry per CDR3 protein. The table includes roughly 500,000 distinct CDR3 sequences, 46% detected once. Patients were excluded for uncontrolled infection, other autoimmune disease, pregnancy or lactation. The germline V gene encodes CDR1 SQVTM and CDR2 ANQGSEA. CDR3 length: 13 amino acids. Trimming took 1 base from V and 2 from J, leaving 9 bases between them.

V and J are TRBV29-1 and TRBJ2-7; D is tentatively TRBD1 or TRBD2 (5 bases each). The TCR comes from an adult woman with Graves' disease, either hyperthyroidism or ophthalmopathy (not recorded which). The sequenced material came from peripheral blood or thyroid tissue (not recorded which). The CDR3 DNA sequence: TGCAGCGTTGAAGCGGGACGTGCCTACGAGCAGTACTTC. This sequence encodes CSVEAGRAYEQYF.